The 32 T cell receptor delta chains reported below all come from one sample, sequenced in a study of γδ T cells in repeated Plasmodium falciparum infection. TCRdb re-called clones from the multiplex PCR reads via CATT. The sample includes 80,000 to 95,000 delta-chain clones, more than 1.4% seen only once; the top ten take more than 7%. Flow sorting of PBMC yielded separate Vgamma9/Vdelta2+ and Vdelta2-negative gammadelta T cell populations for bulk repertoire analysis. Source material: gamma-delta T cells from blood. All receptors derive from a pool of human donors (malaria-infected and uninfected, not separated).

This clone showed up just a few times. TCRdb lists the protein of a much larger clone for this DNA, which differs at residue 3, so this is likely a read error; the protein given here is translated from the DNA itself. The CDR3 DNA is TGTGCTCCTGGGGAATGTTCCTACCCCGCGTACTGGGGGATCCCAGGGCTCATCTTT. Translated, it gives CAPGECSYPAYWGIPGLIF. The chain carries TRDV1 and TRDJ1; 10 nucleotides match TRDD3. CDR1 is TSWWSYY and CDR2 is QGS in the germline V gene. The CDR3 has 19 amino acids.

Comments on this clone: TCRdb records a much larger clone's protein for this DNA, with a difference at residue 8 that likely arises from a read error; the protein given is the translation of the DNA. V and J are TRDV1 and TRDJ1, with D uncertain. TCRdb lists no J gene, so it was determined here by aligning the DNA to germline. The CDR3 is 14 residues long. V was clipped by 1 base and J by 2 bases, with 8 bases between them. Germline assignment: CDR1 TSWWSYY and CDR2 QGS. The DNA of the CDR3 is TGTGCTCTTGGGGAACGGAGACAGACCGATAAACTCATCTTT. It encodes CALGERRQTDKLIF.

Ten or more counts support this clone. The V gene is TRDV3, the J gene TRDJ1; 11 nucleotides line up with TRDD3. Germline V gene lookup returns CDR1 TVYSNPD and CDR2 GDNSRS (reference sequence). V shed 1 base, J shed 2 bases, and the junction held 12 bases outside the gene matches. The CDR3 sequence is 17 residues long. The CDR3 sequence is CAFKGTGGYYLTDKLIF. The CDR3 bases are TGTGCCTTTAAAGGTACTGGGGGATATTATTTAACCGATAAACTCATCTTT.

Turning to this clone: A far more abundant clone sits one base away, making this likely a read error. Other DNA sequences in this specimen translate into the identical CDR3. The chain links TRDV1 to TRDJ1, with 12 positions matching TRDD3. J gave up 0 bases and V 3 bases, and 14 bases lay outside the gene matches. The germline CDR1 and CDR2 sequences are TSWWSYY and QGS. The CDR3 consists of 20 residues. The CDR3 protein is CALGDRRAGGYELYTDKLIF. The DNA of the CDR3 is TGTGCTCTTGGGGACCGGAGAGCTGGGGGATACGAATTGTACACCGATAAACTCATCTTT.

Details on this clone: TCRdb attributes to this sequence the protein of a much larger clone, which differs from the DNA translation at residue 9; a read error is likely, and the protein displayed is translated from the DNA. V is TRDV1 and J is TRDJ1; 11 positions agree with TRDD3. No J gene is reported in TCRdb; it was inferred here by comparing the DNA with germline. J was trimmed by 1 base and V by 3 bases; bases with no gene match: 28. Germline loops: CDR1 TSWWSYY, CDR2 QGS. There are 24 residues in the CDR3. The CDR3 nucleotides read TGTGCTCTTGGGGAGCCCCTCTCCCCTTTCGTACTGGGGGATAATAGGAAGGTCACCGATAAACTCATCTTT. Residues: CALGEPLSPFVLGDNRKVTDKLIF.

This clone was found a few times. A far bigger clonotype differs at one base, so this is likely a read error. This sample also contains other DNA sequences that code for the same CDR3. V and J are TRDV2 and TRDJ3; TRDD3 agrees at 7 bases. There are 20 residues in the CDR3. CDR1 and CDR2 (germline): GEAIGNYY, EKD. CDR3: CACDTEMGDPSSWDTRQMFF. The CDR3 bases are TGTGCCTGTGACACCGAGATGGGGGACCCGAGCTCCTGGGACACCCGACAGATGTTCTTC.

This clone showed up just a few times. A far larger clone is off by one base, so a read error is likely. The same CDR3 arises from other DNA sequences in this sample as well. The J segment was not called; the V segment is TRDV2; the table names TRDD3, a call not compared with the DNA. CDR3 length: 20 residues. Looked up from germline, CDR1 is GEAIGNYY and CDR2 is EKD. As DNA, the CDR3 is TGTGCCTGTGACCCTGTATATCCCAGTACTGGGGGATACGGCACAGCACAACTTTTCTTT. It codes for CACDPVYPSTGGYGTAQLFF.

This clone was seen only a few times. Only one base separates this from a far larger clonotype, so it likely reflects a read error. This CDR3 is also generated by other DNA sequences in the sample. V is TRDV1 and J is TRDJ1, with 9 bases identical to TRDD3. TCRdb gives no J gene; it was assigned here by matching the DNA to germline. V lost 3 bases and J lost 0; bases outside the gene matches: 23. CDR1 is TSWWSYY, CDR2 QGS, per germline. This CDR3 has 22 amino acids. The CDR3: CALGEASTGGPIPFKYTDKLIF. CDR3 DNA sequence: TGTGCTCTTGGGGAGGCCAGTACTGGGGGACCCATCCCATTTAAGTACACCGATAAACTCATCTTT.

This clone was seen a handful of times. TCRdb's listed protein matches a much larger clone and diverges from this DNA's translation at residue 19, likely through a read error; the protein shown comes from the DNA. The CDR3 DNA follows: TGTGCTCTTGGGGAACTACGTTCCTACTGGGGTGGGGGATTAGGTACCGATAAATTCATCTTT. Translation gives CALGELRSYWGGGLGTDKFIF. No J gene call was made, and the V gene is TRDV1; TRDD3, as called in the table, went unchecked against the DNA. The germline CDR1 and CDR2 sequences are TSWWSYY and QGS. The CDR3 loop spans 21 amino acids.

This clone appeared many times. A read error is the likely source, as a far larger clone sits one nucleotide away. Within the sample, other DNA sequences also encode this same CDR3. V gene TRDV1 combines with J gene TRDJ1; weak D call: TRDD2 (9 bases). The CDR3 has 20 amino acids. Germline CDR1 is TSWWSYY and CDR2 is QGS. CDR3 coding DNA: TGTGCTCTTGGGGAACTCTCCTTCCTACGGGAGGGATACGGCACCGATAAACTCATCTTC. Translation gives CALGELSFLREGYGTDKLIF.

Comments on this clone: A far larger clone is a single base away, which makes a read error likely. The sample holds other DNA sequences that translate to the same CDR3. The rearrangement links TRDV1 to TRDJ1; perhaps TRDD3 as D (5 bases). Assignment of the J gene here rests on matching the DNA to germline, because TCRdb gives none. V lost 2 bases and J 5 bases, leaving 21 bases between the germline ends. CDR1 is TSWWSYY and CDR2 is QGS in the germline V gene. The CDR3 extends over 17 amino acids. The DNA of the CDR3 is TGTGCTCTTGGGGAATCAAACTCTGGGATCCTTTCTGATAAACTCATCTTT. Translated: CALGESNSGILSDKLIF.

This clone was counted only a few times. A single base separates this from a much larger clone, so it may be a read error. The sample carries other DNA sequences with the same CDR3. The V call is TRDV2, the J call TRDJ1; D might be TRDD3 (6 bases). The V gene's germline CDR1 is GEAIGNYY and CDR2 EKD. CDR3 length: 16 amino acids. The DNA of the CDR3 is TGTGCCTGTGACACCGTGGACAGGTACTGGGCCGATAAACTCATCTTC. Translated: CACDTVDRYWADKLIF.

Note on this clone: This likely came from a read error, as a far larger clone is one base away. Within the sample, other DNA sequences also encode this same CDR3. This chain uses TRDV2 with TRDJ3; TRDD3 matches at 11 bases. This CDR3 has 19 residues. Germline CDR1 reads GEAIGNYY; CDR2 reads EKD. The CDR3 coding sequence is TGTGCCTGTGACACCATACTGGGGGATAGGAGGTGGGACACCCGACAAATGTTTTTC. Protein product: CACDTILGDRRWDTRQMFF.

This clone was seen a few times. A far larger clone is off by one base, so a read error is likely. The same CDR3 also results from other DNA sequences found in this sample. The J gene went uncalled, whereas the V gene is TRDV2; TRDD3 is taken as the D call from the table, unchecked against the DNA. Germline V gene lookup returns CDR1 GEAIGNYY and CDR2 EKD. The CDR3 has 21 amino acids. CDR3 bases: TGTGCCTGTGACACCGAAGATGGGGATACGCCGAGCTCCTGGGACACCCGACAGATGTTCTTC. The encoded protein is CACDTEDGDTPSSWDTRQMFF.

A few counts support this clone. Being one base from a much bigger clone, this may be a read error. V usage is TRDV1 and J usage is TRDJ1; weak D call: TRDD3 (5 bases). The CDR3 consists of 20 residues. V dropped 0 bases and J dropped 3 bases, with 26 bases sitting between them. CDR1 and CDR2 (germline): TSWWSYY, QGS. The CDR3 reads CALGELKGTTVRGNADKLIF. The DNA for the CDR3 is TGTGCTCTTGGGGAACTTAAGGGGACCACGGTACGAGGGAACGCCGATAAACTCATCTTT.

A few counts support this clone. The protein that TCRdb holds for this DNA derives from a much larger clone and differs from the translated DNA at residue 4, which likely indicates a read error; the protein shown here is translated from the DNA. The V gene is TRDV1, the J gene TRDJ1, with 7 bases fitting TRDD3. The J gene comes from matching the DNA to germline here; TCRdb lacks it. The CDR3 is made up of 16 amino acids. Germline loops: CDR1 TSWWSYY, CDR2 QGS. V lost 8 bases, J lost 3 bases, and 15 bases stayed unmatched. This CDR3 reads CALSLTGGSTPDKLIF. The CDR3 DNA follows: TGTGCTCTTAGCCTTACCGGGGGATCTACACCCGATAAACTCATCTTT.

This clone was seen at least ten times. The TCRdb protein, from a much larger clone, departs from this DNA's translation at residue 14, likely by read error; the protein shown derives from the DNA. The J segment was not called; the V segment is TRDV2; the D call TRDD3 from the table was never checked on the DNA. Germline-derived CDR1 and CDR2 are GEAIGNYY and EKD. The CDR3 is made up of 15 amino acids. The CDR3 coding sequence is TGTGCCTGTGACCAACTGGGGGATACCCGCGATAAACTCACCTTT. Protein product: CACDQLGDTRDKLTF.

Points on this clone: Since a far larger clone is one base different, this is likely a read error. Other DNA sequences in this sample translate to the same CDR3. As DNA, the CDR3 is TGTGCCTGTGACAAACTAGGGGAGCAATACACCGATAAACTCATCTTT. Its protein is CACDKLGEQYTDKLIF. The chain uses TRDV2 and TRDJ1; maybe TRDD3 (5 bases). Here the J gene was assigned by germline matching of the DNA, as TCRdb has none. Germline CDR1 reads GEAIGNYY; CDR2 reads EKD. The V end lost 2 bases, the J end lost 0 bases, and 15 bases lay between the germline ends. The CDR3 runs 16 residues.

This clone occurred many times. V usage is TRDV1 and J usage is TRDJ1; 8 bases are a match to TRDD3. This CDR3 is built from 19 residues. Germline trimming cut 5 bases from V and 0 bases from J; bases unmatched to any gene: 17. CDR1 is TSWWSYY and CDR2 is QGS in the germline V gene. The CDR3 region has the DNA TGTGCTCTTGGGATCGATTCCTATTATGGGGGATTGTACACCGATAAACTCATCTTT. Amino acid sequence: CALGIDSYYGGLYTDKLIF.

With respect to this clone: This DNA's translation and the protein TCRdb lists, from a much larger clone, do not match at residue 5, likely due to a read error; the protein shown is translated from the DNA. The rearrangement uses TRDV2 and TRDJ2, with 8 nucleotides matching TRDD3. TCRdb does not report a J gene; here it was assigned by matching the DNA to germline references. After removal of 2 bases from V and 4 bases from J, the junction contained 8 bases not matched to a gene. This CDR3 is built from 16 residues. Germline loops: CDR1 GEAIGNYY, CDR2 EKD. Here the CDR3 reads CACDILGAGRTAQLFF. The CDR3 DNA follows: TGTGCCTGTGACATACTGGGGGCAGGGAGGACAGCACAACTCTTCTTT.

A word on this clone: TCRdb assigns this DNA the protein of a much larger clone, which departs from its translation at residue 14; this likely reflects a read error, and the protein shown comes from translating the DNA. The rearrangement joins TRDV1 to TRDJ1; the D gene is possibly TRDD2 (5 bases). As TCRdb names no J gene, one was assigned here on the basis of a DNA match to germline. Per germline, CDR1 TSWWSYY and CDR2 QGS. The CDR3 is 20 amino acids. With 1 base removed from V and 1 base from J, the gap between germline ends came to 25 bases. CDR3 sequence: CALGEPYLVPNRACTDKLIF. CDR3 nucleotides: TGTGCTCTTGGGGAACCCTACCTCGTCCCAAACAGGGCGTGCACCGATAAACTCATCTTT.

This clone was picked up a small number of times. This probably arose from a read error, given a far larger clone one base away. This CDR3 is also generated by other DNA sequences in the sample. The chain is built from TRDV1 and TRDJ1; D possibly corresponds to TRDD3 (6 bases). The CDR3 extends over 19 amino acids. With 1 base removed from V and 0 bases from J, the gap between germline ends came to 21 bases. In germline, CDR1 is TSWWSYY, CDR2 QGS. The CDR3 spells CALGERFLATGTHTDKLIF. In nucleotides, the CDR3 is TGTGCTCTTGGGGAACGGTTCCTGGCGACTGGGACCCACACCGATAAACTCATCTTT.

Ten or more counts support this clone. In DNA form, the CDR3 reads TGTGCTCTTGGGGAATCACGCTCTCCGGGCTGGGGGATACTTGGAGGGAAGTACACCGATAAACTCATCTTT. It translates to CALGESRSPGWGILGGKYTDKLIF. The chain carries TRDV1 and TRDJ1, with 11 bases aligning to TRDD3. The CDR3 totals 24 residues. The V gene's germline CDR1 is TSWWSYY and CDR2 QGS. V was clipped by 2 bases and J by 0 bases; unmatched bases: 26.

This clone has more than one count but fewer than ten. A single base is all that separates this from a far larger clone, so a read error is likely. Other nucleotide sequences in the sample specify the same CDR3. V is TRDV2 and J is TRDJ3; 7 positions match TRDD3. The J gene, absent from TCRdb, was called here by matching the DNA to germline. Germline trimming cut 0 bases from V and 0 bases from J; bases unmatched to any gene: 19. This CDR3 comprises 23 residues. Per the germline V gene, CDR1 is GEAIGNYY and CDR2 is EKD. As DNA, the CDR3 is TGTGCCTGTGACACCGGACGCGTTCCTGTACTGGGGACCCACTCCTGGGACACCCGACAGATGTTTTTC. This codes for CACDTGRVPVLGTHSWDTRQMFF.

About this clone itself: The translation of this DNA and the TCRdb protein of a much larger clone differ at residue 10, probably owing to a read error; the protein shown here is translated from the DNA. V is TRDV2 and J is TRDJ1, with 13 bases identical to TRDD3. No J gene was available from TCRdb, and it was assigned here by a germline match of the DNA. The V gene end was trimmed by 1 base and the J gene end by 8 bases; junction bases not matched to a gene: 9. CDR1 and CDR2 (germline): GEAIGNYY, EKD. CDR3 length: 16 amino acids. The CDR3 region is CACDTLGDTEKGKLIF. In DNA, the CDR3 is TGTGCCTGTGACACACTGGGGGATACGGAGAAAGGGAAACTCATCTTT.

This clone was seen only a few times. TCRdb's protein for this DNA is that of a much larger clone and differs from the translation at residue 8, likely a read error; the protein shown is the DNA translation. The rearrangement links TRDV1 to TRDJ1; no firm D call. Trimming left V 2 bases short and J 0 bases short, with 19 bases between. The CDR3 runs to 18 residues. Germline lookup yields CDR1 TSWWSYY and CDR2 QGS. This chain's CDR3 is CALGEVGEIPSYTDKLIF. The CDR3 DNA follows: TGTGCTCTTGGGGAAGTGGGAGAGATCCCATCCTACACCGATAAACTCATCTTT.

Ten or more counts support this clone. This is likely an artifact of a read error, given a far larger clone one base away. Additional DNA sequences in this sample encode the identical CDR3. The chain links TRDV2 to TRDJ1; 13 nucleotides agree with TRDD3. TCRdb supplies no J gene; here it was assigned by aligning the nucleotide sequence to germline. Looked up from germline, CDR1 is GEAIGNYY and CDR2 is EKD. The CDR3 runs 21 residues. The J segment lost 0 bases and the V segment lost 3 bases, leaving 18 bases of the junction unmatched. The DNA of the CDR3 is TGTGCCTGTGACCCCGTACTGGGGGATACGCGCGTACAATCTTACACCGATAAACTCATCTTT. It yields the protein CACDPVLGDTRVQSYTDKLIF.

A word on this clone: The TCRdb protein, from a much larger clone, departs from this DNA's translation at residue 17, likely by read error; the protein shown derives from the DNA. With the J gene uncalled, the V gene is TRDV2; the table calls TRDD3, which could not be checked here. CDR1 is GEAIGNYY and CDR2 is EKD in the germline V gene. The CDR3 length is 19 residues. The CDR3: CACDPLLGDRSWDTRQTFF. Written as DNA, the CDR3 is TGTGCCTGTGACCCCCTGCTGGGGGACCGCTCCTGGGACACCCGACAGACGTTTTTC.

In the case of this clone: The protein TCRdb lists belongs to a much larger clone and differs from this DNA's translation at residue 20, which points to a read error; the protein shown is made from the DNA. The V gene is TRDV1, the J gene TRDJ1; 9 bases map to TRDD3. This CDR3 has 22 residues. Germline CDR1 is TSWWSYY and CDR2 is QGS. The chain's CDR3 is CALGELGRWPPRTGGISDKPIF. CDR3 DNA sequence: TGTGCTCTTGGGGAACTAGGACGTTGGCCCCCCCGTACTGGGGGAATCTCCGATAAACCCATCTTT.

A few counts support this clone. TCRdb's protein for this DNA is that of a much larger clone and differs from the translation at residue 3, likely a read error; the protein shown is the DNA translation. The chain links TRDV2 to TRDJ1; 7 bases are shared with TRDD3. As TCRdb names no J gene, one was assigned here on the basis of a DNA match to germline. The CDR3 is made up of 20 amino acids. The germline V gene encodes CDR1 GEAIGNYY and CDR2 EKD. CDR3 region: CARDAGTPVALGSYTDKLIF. CDR3 in DNA: TGTGCCCGTGACGCCGGGACCCCAGTGGCACTGGGGTCCTACACCGATAAACTCATCTTT.

This clone occurred a few times. The TCRdb record carries a much larger clone's protein, which differs from this DNA's translation at residue 4; a read error is the likely cause, and the protein listed here is the DNA translation. V is TRDV2 and J is TRDJ1; 7 bases map to TRDD3. In the absence of a J gene in TCRdb, the DNA was matched to germline to assign it here. The J segment lost 4 bases and the V segment lost 6 bases, leaving 19 bases of the junction unmatched. The length of the CDR3 is 17 residues. Germline V gene sequence: CDR1 GEAIGNYY, CDR2 EKD. Here the CDR3 reads CACNSVLGIPSGDKLIF. The DNA for the CDR3 is TGTGCCTGTAACTCGGTACTGGGGATCCCTTCGGGCGATAAACTCATCTTT.

With respect to this clone: The amino acid sequence in TCRdb belongs to a much larger clone and departs from this DNA's translation at residue 8, likely a sequencing read error; the sequence shown is translated from the DNA. This chain joins TRDV1 and TRDJ1, with TRDD3 identical over 8 bases. No J gene was available from TCRdb, and it was assigned here by a germline match of the DNA. The CDR3 runs 20 residues. Germline assignment: CDR1 TSWWSYY and CDR2 QGS. V lost 0 bases and J lost 7; bases outside the gene matches: 22. CDR3 sequence (DNA): TGTGCTCTTGGGGAACTTGACCTTCTCTTAGGGGATACCAAATGGGGTAAACTCATCTTT. Protein: CALGELDLLLGDTKWGKLIF.